This T cell receptor (beta chain) was sequenced in a study of OX40 agonist ivuxolimab in advanced cancers. Overall study: Ivuxolimab, which is an agonistic anti-OX40 (CD134) antibody, was administered to the patients. Therapy given before enrollment (anti-PD-1, anti-PD-L1 or anti-CTLA-4) was allowed, and 40% had some. In three patients, partial responses were observed, one with hepatocellular carcinoma and two with cutaneous melanoma.

Profiled with immunoSEQ multiplex PCR; TCRdb holds only in-frame clones, not every one. This table has 70,000 or so clones, around 87% appearing once. V lost 2 bases, J lost 8 bases, and 12 bases lay in between. This CDR3 has 13 residues. Germline V gene data show CDR1 as LGHNT and CDR2 as FRNRAP. The chain couples TRBV12-5 to TRBJ1-2; D is unclear. This clonotype was obtained from an adult with an advanced solid tumor such as melanoma, head and neck, liver or kidney cancer. This specimen consisted of CD4+ or CD8+ T cells sorted from blood, obtained in a trial of the OX40 agonist ivuxolimab. The CDR3 here is CASGLSAGKGYTF. In DNA form, the CDR3 reads TGTGCTAGTGGTTTGTCCGCGGGGAAGGGCTACACCTTC.